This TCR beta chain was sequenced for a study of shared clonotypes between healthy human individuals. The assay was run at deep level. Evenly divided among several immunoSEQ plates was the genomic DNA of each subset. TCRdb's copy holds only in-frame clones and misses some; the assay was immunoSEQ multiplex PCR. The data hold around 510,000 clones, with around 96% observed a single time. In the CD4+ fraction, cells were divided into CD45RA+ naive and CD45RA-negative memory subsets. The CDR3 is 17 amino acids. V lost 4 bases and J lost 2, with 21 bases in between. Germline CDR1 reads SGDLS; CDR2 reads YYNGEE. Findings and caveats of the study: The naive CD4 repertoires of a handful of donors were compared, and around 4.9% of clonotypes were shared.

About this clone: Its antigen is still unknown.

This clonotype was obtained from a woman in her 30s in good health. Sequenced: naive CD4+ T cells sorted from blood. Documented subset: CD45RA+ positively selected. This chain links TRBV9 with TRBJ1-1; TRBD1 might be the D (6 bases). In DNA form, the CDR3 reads TGTGCCAGCAGCCCAATCCTCCGATACAGGGATAACACTGAAGCTTTCTTT. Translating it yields CASSPILRYRDNTEAFF.